This T cell receptor (beta chain) appears in the sequencing data of a study of shared clonotypes between healthy human individuals (dated by TCRdb to the early 2020s). Study-wide context: Three men and a couple of women, aged 18 to 49 years, made up the cohort. For each donor, CD4 naive and CD4 memory were each given three plates, CD8 naive was given two plates, and CD8 memory was given one plate. To estimate repertoire size and how much clonotypes are shared between individuals, the study performed deep sequencing of blood TCR repertoires from roughly five healthy adults. To increase sequencing depth and limit assay-specific biases, different laboratories used diverse techniques to prepare libraries and sequence TCR repertoires. Per donor, leukapheresis produced somewhere between about 0.85 and 8.9 billion PBMCs. The research as a whole found: Pairwise subsampling indicated that sequencing depth was expected to affect the degree of clonotype sharing among donors. Larger estimated clonotype richness was generally found for naive subsets than for memory subsets. The genetic and exposure-history diversity represented was limited by the small number of donors. Rarefaction of sorted-subset datasets indicated incomplete sequencing despite the large sequencing depth. When several donors were compared, the shared fraction of clonotypes was about 5% for naive CD4, around 3.6% for naive CD8, 2% to 2.5% for memory CD4, and 0.4% for memory CD8. Clonotypes shared by all four sorted-subset donors showed higher generation probabilities than non-shared clonotypes. Sampling was limited to blood, and TCR repertoires in tissue likely differ from TCR repertoires in blood.

The donors were healthy, HIV-negative adults who had no recently reported acute infections or vaccinations. Every donor was a Caucasian adult living in Nashville, Tennessee, USA. CD4+ T cells were enriched by magnetic negative selection; naive cells were then positively selected on CD45RA, and the negative fraction formed the memory subset. Blood was obtained by leukapheresis, after which PBMCs were separated by Ficoll-Histopaque density gradient centrifugation and cryopreserved in liquid nitrogen vapor phase. Purity and quantity of every magnetically sorted T cell population were checked by analytical flow cytometry. Each sorted fraction had its genomic DNA isolated and then quantified by UV absorbance on a Nanodrop 2000c. Turning to this clone: What this receptor recognizes is not known. Base qualities were left out, and no much larger clone turns up one base away.

The CDR3 has 13 amino acids, counting the end cysteine and phenylalanine. Solely the CDR3 DNA is kept, with 39 bases framed from the first base. From a lookup of the germline V gene (reference sequence), CDR1 and CDR2 are MNHEY and SMNVEV. Between the V and J ends, shortened by 4 bases and 2 bases respectively, the junction contains 8 bases. Using the deep immunoSEQ assay, multiplex PCR amplified TCR CDR3 regions from genomic DNA. For each cell subset, the extracted genomic DNA was distributed evenly across all wells of several immunoSEQ 96-well plates, and each plate served as one replicate. Each replicate PCR for sorted subsets received about 0.2 ug genomic DNA, equal to about 30,000 T cell genomes. Purified libraries were measured with a Qubit 3.0 fluorometer, size-checked on a Bioanalyzer 2100, and measured again with the KAPA Library Quantification kit. Each immunoSEQ 96-well plate was sequenced on its own single-read 150-cycle Illumina NextSeq 550 flow cell. In the authors' own workflow: The immunoSEQ output contained only junctional sequences without quality scores, so filtering could not match that applied to full-length reads. Sequences were annotated with PyIR, a Python wrapper for IgBLAST v1.9, and V/J genes and CDR3 were assigned using IMGT germline references. Reads with weak V/J assignments (E-value above 1e-6), missing CDR3, stop codons, out-of-frame junctions, or ambiguous translated residues were removed. V3J clonotypes were defined as sequences sharing an identical inferred V gene, J gene, and CDR3 amino acid sequence. The percentage overlap between two repertoires was calculated by dividing the number of shared unique clonotypes by the size of the smaller repertoire. RTK rarefaction, the Chao1 estimator, and Recon v2.1 estimates of unobserved clonotypes were used to assess repertoire richness. Generation probabilities were computed with OLGA for all TCRbeta clonotypes obtained by the gDNA method from four donors. TCRdb's version of the immuneACCESS table is confined to in-frame rearrangements and falls short of the full clone set. An unresolved V gene accounts for under half of the shortfall where checked; the remainder is of unknown origin. That table furnishes V, J and clone size, whereas the DNA furnished D and trimming. The sample table records 2,500,000 or so clones; approximately 93% of these occur just once. 0.36% of the sample is held by the ten biggest clonotypes.

The sample was naive CD4+ T cells from PBMCs. This specimen's cell subset or site label, per the study, means: CD45RA+ positively selected. The clonotype originates from a man younger than 35 in good health. Some clones in this sample may be carry-over from other donors' samples. The chain is assembled from TRBV27 and TRBJ1-2, with the D segment identity uncertain. The CDR3 region: CASSYTGNYGYTF. The bases are TGTGCCAGCAGTTACACGGGGAACTATGGCTACACCTTC.